The 25 T cell receptor beta chains below were found in one sample sequenced in a study of graft-versus-host responses after intestinal transplantation. Assay: immunoSEQ multiplex PCR; the TCRdb copy retains only in-frame clones and omits some. The sample has 75,000 to 100,000 clones, more than 80% seen once. The starting material was PBMCs, obtained roughly 410 days after intestinal transplant. These receptors were collected from a human patient who received an intestinal transplant, so some T cells may come from the graft donor.

The chain is built from TRBV4-1 and TRBJ1-2; 10 bases agree with TRBD1. From germline, CDR1 is MGHRA and CDR2 YSYEKL. The junction had 5 bases not matched to a gene; V was cut back by 0 bases and J by 4 bases. This CDR3 spans 16 amino acids. The CDR3 is CASSQDGQGGIYGYTF. The CDR3 region has the DNA TGCGCCAGCAGCCAAGATGGACAGGGGGGGATCTATGGCTACACCTTC.

On this clone: The junction departs from germline at one end; a sequencing error may be responsible. This rearrangement joins TRBV7-7 to TRBJ2-1; 10 bases align to TRBD2. CDR3 size: 15 residues. Germline CDR1 and CDR2: SSHAT and FNYEAQ (reference sequence). The CDR3 loop reads CASSSQRGGLDEQFF. In nucleotides, the CDR3 is TGTGCTAGCAGCTCCCAGCGGGGGGGCCTAGATGAGCAGTTCTTC.

The chain is built from TRBV27 and TRBJ2-1; 7 nucleotides agree with TRBD2. Germline values: CDR1 MNHEY, CDR2 SMNVEV (reference sequence). The CDR3 consists of 16 residues. Unmatched junction bases numbered 8, after V lost 0 bases and J lost 6 bases. The CDR3 reads CASSLSQWASGNEQFF. The CDR3, as DNA: TGTGCCAGCAGTTTATCCCAATGGGCTAGCGGCAATGAGCAGTTCTTC.

The chain has TRBV10-3 and TRBJ2-7; maybe TRBD1 (5 bases). Trimming removed 3 bases from V and 5 bases from J, with 8 bases in between. The germline gives CDR1 ENHRY, CDR2 SYGVKD. The CDR3 has 12 residues. The DNA for the CDR3 is TGTGCCATCAGTGACATACAGGACGAGCAGTACTTC. It codes for CAISDIQDEQYF.

The chain recombines TRBV29-1 with TRBJ1-4; 7 nucleotides match TRBD1. This CDR3 is 16 amino acids long. Trimming took 4 bases from V and 8 from J; bases not matched to a gene: 16. Looked up from germline, CDR1 is SQVTM and CDR2 is ANQGSEA. The DNA of the CDR3 is TGCAGCGTTGGGGATAAGTCCGGGACAGTGAACGAAAAACTGTTTTTT. Translating it yields CSVGDKSGTVNEKLFF.

This clone occurred once. V and J are TRBV6-1 and TRBJ2-3; the match to TRBD2 covers 9 bases. The germline V gene has CDR1 MNHNS and CDR2 SASEGT. This CDR3 spans 16 amino acids. Trimming at V came to 2 bases and at J to 7 bases, leaving 10 bases not matched to a gene. The CDR3 region is CASSEWFGGGVYTQYF. The CDR3 bases are TGTGCCAGCAGTGAATGGTTCGGCGGGGGGGTATATACGCAGTATTTT.

In DNA, the CDR3 is TGCGCCAGCAGCCAGGGGGGTGTAACCTACGAGCAGTACTTC. It encodes CASSQGGVTYEQYF. This chain links TRBV4-1 with TRBJ2-7; D might be TRBD2 (6 bases). V was clipped by 3 bases and J by 2 bases, with 11 bases between them. CDR1 and CDR2 (germline): MGHRA, YSYEKL. The CDR3 is made up of 14 amino acids.

This clone was recorded once. The chain joins TRBV7-9 to TRBJ1-1; 7 nucleotides line up with TRBD1. The germline V gene has CDR1 SEHNR and CDR2 FQNEAQ (reference sequence). Germline trimming cut 1 base from V and 11 bases from J; bases unmatched to any gene: 10. The CDR3 runs to 14 residues. The CDR3 region has the DNA TGTGCCAGCAGCTTAGAGGGACAGCAGTCTGGGGCTTTCTTT. This gives the protein CASSLEGQQSGAFF.

The chain has TRBV4-1 and TRBJ1-2, with a tentative D call TRBD1 (5 bases). V was shortened by 0 bases and J by 6 bases, with 11 bases between the two germline ends. There are 14 residues in the CDR3. Looked up from germline, CDR1 is MGHRA and CDR2 is YSYEKL. CDR3 coding DNA: TGCGCCAGCAGCCAAGATCTGGACATCCATGGCTACACCTTC. Translation gives CASSQDLDIHGYTF.

A single count supports this clone. In DNA, the CDR3 is TGTGCCATCAGTGAGTCCCAGCCCTCCTACGAGCAGTACTTC. It codes for CAISESQPSYEQYF. V gene TRBV10-3 combines with J gene TRBJ2-7; no clear D. The CDR3 has 14 amino acids. The V end was cut by 0 bases, the J end by 0 bases, with 6 bases between. CDR1 ENHRY and CDR2 SYGVKD come from the germline V gene.

The table lists this clone with a few counts. This chain connects TRBV6-1 to TRBJ2-3, with TRBD1 matching 12 bases. CDR3 length: 15 amino acids. Germline V gene lookup returns CDR1 MNHNS and CDR2 SASEGT. V was pared by 7 bases and J by 4 bases, with 6 bases of the junction left unmatched. CDR3 loop: CASTAGTGGADTQYF. CDR3 coding DNA: TGTGCCAGCACTGCCGGGACAGGGGGCGCAGATACGCAGTATTTT.

The chain links TRBV5-5 to TRBJ1-2; no reliable D call. V lost 0 bases to trimming and J lost 4 bases, with 4 bases between them. Germline CDR1 reads SGHKS; CDR2 reads YYEKEE (reference sequence). This CDR3 is built from 12 residues. CDR3 residues: CASSLDSYGYTF. DNA of the CDR3: TGTGCCAGCAGCTTGGACAGCTATGGCTACACCTTC.

This chain joins TRBV5-1 and TRBJ1-1; D may be TRBD1 (6 bases). Germline CDR1 is SGHRS and CDR2 is YFSETQ. V was cut by 4 bases and J by 0 bases, with 19 bases left in between. CDR3 length equals 17 residues. CDR3 in DNA: TGCGCCAGCAGCGGGTTGCAAGGACAGACCTTGAACACTGAAGCTTTCTTT. Amino acid sequence: CASSGLQGQTLNTEAFF. The full variable domain, its missing parts supplied by reference TRBV5-1 and TRBJ1-1, is KAGVTQTPRYLIKTRGQQVTLSCSPISGHRSVSWYQQTPGQGLQFLFEYFSETQRNKGNFPGRFSGRQFSNSRSEMNVSTLELGDSALYLCASSGLQGQTLNTEAFFGQGTRLTVV.

This chain connects TRBV7-6 to TRBJ1-2, with 7 bases that match TRBD1. Germline CDR1 is SGHVS and CDR2 is FNYEAQ. V lost 1 base to trimming and J lost 1 base; unmatched junction nucleotides: 3. The CDR3 is made up of 15 amino acids. The CDR3 loop reads CASSLGQGVNYGYTF. CDR3 bases: TGTGCCAGCAGCTTAGGACAGGGAGTTAACTATGGCTACACCTTC.

The chain is built from TRBV25-1 and TRBJ1-1; maybe TRBD1 (5 bases). Germline V gives CDR1 MGHDK, CDR2 SYGVNS. Trimming left V 2 bases short and J 0 bases short, with 10 bases between. This CDR3 comprises 15 residues. The CDR3 sequence: CASSEEGTVNTEAFF. CDR3 DNA sequence: TGTGCCAGCAGTGAAGAAGGGACGGTGAACACTGAAGCTTTCTTT.

The J gene is TRBJ1-6, the V gene TRBV6-5; TRBD1 is a possible D gene (5 bases). The germline gives CDR1 MNHEY, CDR2 SVGAGI. V lost 7 bases and J 10 bases, leaving 20 bases between the germline ends. The CDR3 contains 15 residues. The CDR3, as DNA: TGTGCCAGCACCCCGGACGCGGGGCTCGGCTCACCCCTCCACTTT. It codes for CASTPDAGLGSPLHF.

The chain links TRBV11-2 to TRBJ2-7, with D unclear. The V end was cut by 2 bases, the J end by 1 base, with 12 bases between. The V gene's germline CDR1 is SGHAT and CDR2 FQNNGV. CDR3 size: 15 residues. This chain's CDR3 is CASSLYSDLSYEQYF. CDR3 nucleotides: TGTGCCAGCAGCTTATACAGCGACCTTTCCTACGAGCAGTACTTC.

This clone was counted only a few times. V is TRBV7-9 and J is TRBJ1-5; D unclear. Trimming took 2 bases from V and 3 from J, leaving 8 bases between them. The CDR3 is 14 residues long. Per germline, CDR1 SEHNR and CDR2 FQNEAQ (reference sequence). The CDR3 reads CASSLKGSNQPQHF. The CDR3 DNA sequence: TGTGCCAGCAGCTTAAAGGGTTCCAATCAGCCCCAGCATTTT.

The V call is TRBV6-6, the J call TRBJ2-3; no firm D call. This CDR3 has 12 amino acids. Germline loops: CDR1 MNHNY, CDR2 SVGAGI (reference sequence). V shed 6 bases and J shed 6 bases, with 10 bases lying between them. CDR3 sequence reads: CASRGVADTQYF. CDR3 DNA sequence: TGTGCCAGCAGAGGAGTGGCGGATACGCAGTATTTT.

This chain joins TRBV21-1 and TRBJ1-6. TRBV21-1 is recorded as a pseudogene. The CDR3 loop spans 16 amino acids. CDR3: CASSFTGPPYNSPLHF. In DNA, the CDR3 is TGTGCCAGCAGCTTTACCGGGCCACCCTATAATTCACCCCTCCACTTT.

Note on this clone: At one boundary the junction diverges from the germline segment, which might be a read error. The rearrangement joins TRBV7-7 to TRBJ2-5, with D possibly called TRBD1 or TRBD2 (5 bases each). CDR3 size: 13 residues. Germline CDR1 is SSHAT and CDR2 is FNYEAQ (reference sequence). The CDR3 sequence: CASSSGTEETQYF. In DNA form, the CDR3 reads TGTGCTAGCAGCTCCGGGACGGAAGAGACCCAGTACTTC.

This clone was detected only once. The chain combines TRBV29-1 with TRBJ2-5; 11 nucleotides match TRBD2. Trimming removed 7 bases from V and 5 bases from J; junction bases left unmatched: 3. The CDR3 spans 12 residues. In germline, CDR1 is SQVTM, CDR2 ANQGSEA. CDR3 DNA sequence: TGCAGCGCTGGACTAGCGGGTGAGACCCAGTACTTC. Its protein is CSAGLAGETQYF.

The chain is built from TRBV5-5 and TRBJ1-1; D is undetermined. V lost 4 bases to trimming and J lost 2 bases, with 9 bases between them. The CDR3 totals 13 residues. The germline V gene encodes CDR1 SGHKS and CDR2 YYEKEE (reference sequence). The DNA for the CDR3 is TGTGCCAGCAGCCCTCCAGCTAACACTGAAGCTTTCTTT. Protein: CASSPPANTEAFF. Using reference TRBV5-5 and TRBJ1-1 for the parts outside the CDR3, the full variable domain is DAGVTQSPTHLIKTRGQQVTLRCSPISGHKSVSWYQQVLGQGPQFIFQYYEKEERGRGNFPDRFSARQFPNYSSELNVNALLLGDSALYLCASSPPANTEAFFGQGTRLTVV.

This rearrangement joins TRBV5-5 to TRBJ1-4; D is unresolved. In germline, CDR1 is SGHKS, CDR2 YYEKEE (reference sequence). This CDR3 spans 12 amino acids. V dropped 6 bases and J dropped 4 bases, with 7 bases sitting between them. CDR3 nucleotides: TGTGCCAGCACGTCCTTTAATGAAAAACTGTTTTTT. Translating gives CASTSFNEKLFF.

This clone was counted a single time. J is TRBJ1-5 and V is TRBV6-5; no clear D. The CDR3 consists of 16 residues. CDR1 MNHEY and CDR2 SVGAGI come from the germline V gene. V dropped 4 bases and J dropped 2 bases, with 15 bases sitting between them. CDR3 sequence: CASSSYVPLGNQPQHF. The CDR3 DNA reads TGTGCCAGCAGTTCCTACGTTCCCTTGGGCAATCAGCCCCAGCATTTT.